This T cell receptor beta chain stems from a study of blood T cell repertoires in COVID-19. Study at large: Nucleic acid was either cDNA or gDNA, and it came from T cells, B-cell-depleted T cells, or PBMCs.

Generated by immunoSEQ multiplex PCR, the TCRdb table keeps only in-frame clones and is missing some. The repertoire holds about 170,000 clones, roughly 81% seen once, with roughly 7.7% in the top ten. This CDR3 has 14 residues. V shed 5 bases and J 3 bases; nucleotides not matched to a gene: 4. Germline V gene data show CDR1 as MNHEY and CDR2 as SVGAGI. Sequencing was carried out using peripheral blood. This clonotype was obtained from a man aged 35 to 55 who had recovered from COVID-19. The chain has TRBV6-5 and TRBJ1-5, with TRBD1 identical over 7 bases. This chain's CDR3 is CASSLQGPNQPQHF. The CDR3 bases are TGTGCCAGCAGTCTACAGGGGCCCAATCAGCCCCAGCATTTT.